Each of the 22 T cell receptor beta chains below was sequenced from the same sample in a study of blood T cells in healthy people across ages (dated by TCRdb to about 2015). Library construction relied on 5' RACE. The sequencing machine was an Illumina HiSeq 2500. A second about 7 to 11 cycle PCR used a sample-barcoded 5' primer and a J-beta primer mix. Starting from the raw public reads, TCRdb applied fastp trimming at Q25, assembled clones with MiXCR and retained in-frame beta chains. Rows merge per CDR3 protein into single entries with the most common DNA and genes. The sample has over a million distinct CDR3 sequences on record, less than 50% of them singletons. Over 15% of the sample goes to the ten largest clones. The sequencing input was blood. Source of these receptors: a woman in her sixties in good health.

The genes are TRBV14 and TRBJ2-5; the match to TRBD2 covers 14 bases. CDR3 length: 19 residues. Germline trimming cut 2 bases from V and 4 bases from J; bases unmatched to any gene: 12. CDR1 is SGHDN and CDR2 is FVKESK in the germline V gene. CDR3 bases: TGTGCCAGCAGCCAAAAGAATTTTAGGACTAGCGGGAGGCGAGAGACCCAGTACTTC. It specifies CASSQKNFRTSGRRETQYF. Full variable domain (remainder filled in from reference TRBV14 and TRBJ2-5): EAGVTQFPSHSVIEKGQTVTLRCDPISGHDNLYWYRRVMGKEIKFLLHFVKESKQDESGMPNNRFLAERTGGTYSTLKVQPAELEDSGVYFCASSQKNFRTSGRRETQYFGPGTRLLVL.

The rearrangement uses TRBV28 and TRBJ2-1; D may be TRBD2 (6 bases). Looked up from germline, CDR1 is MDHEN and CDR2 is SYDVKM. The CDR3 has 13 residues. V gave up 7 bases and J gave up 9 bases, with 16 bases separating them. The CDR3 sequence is CASMWGMRGEQFF. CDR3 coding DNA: TGTGCCAGCATGTGGGGAATGCGGGGTGAGCAGTTCTTC. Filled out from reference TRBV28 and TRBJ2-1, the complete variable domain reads DVKVTQSSRYLVKRTGEKVFLECVQDMDHENMFWYRQDPGLGLRLIYFSYDVKMKEKGDIPEGYSVSREKKERFSLILESASTNQTSMYLCASMWGMRGEQFFGPGTRLTVL.

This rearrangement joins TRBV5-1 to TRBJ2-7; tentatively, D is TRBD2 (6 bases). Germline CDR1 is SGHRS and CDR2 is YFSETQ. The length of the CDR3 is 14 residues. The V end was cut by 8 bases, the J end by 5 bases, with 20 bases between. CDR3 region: CASYQEGLRNEQYF. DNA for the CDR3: TGCGCCAGTTACCAAGAAGGACTACGGAACGAGCAGTACTTC. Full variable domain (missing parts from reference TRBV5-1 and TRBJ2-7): KAGVTQTPRYLIKTRGQQVTLSCSPISGHRSVSWYQQTPGQGLQFLFEYFSETQRNKGNFPGRFSGRQFSNSRSEMNVSTLELGDSALYLCASYQEGLRNEQYFGPGTRLTVT.

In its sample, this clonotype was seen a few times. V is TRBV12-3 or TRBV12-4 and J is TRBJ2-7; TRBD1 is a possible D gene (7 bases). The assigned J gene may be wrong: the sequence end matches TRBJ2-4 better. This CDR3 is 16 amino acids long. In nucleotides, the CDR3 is TGTGCCAGCAGCTCCAGGGGGTCGGGAGTGGGGAACATTCAGTACTTC. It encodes CASSSRGSGVGNIQYF.

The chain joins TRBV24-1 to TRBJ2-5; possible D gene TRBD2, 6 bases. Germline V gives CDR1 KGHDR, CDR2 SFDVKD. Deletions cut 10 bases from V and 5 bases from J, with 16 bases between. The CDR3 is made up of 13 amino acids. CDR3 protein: CATRSGETETQYF. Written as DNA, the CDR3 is TGTGCCACGAGGTCGGGGGAGACGGAGACCCAGTACTTC.

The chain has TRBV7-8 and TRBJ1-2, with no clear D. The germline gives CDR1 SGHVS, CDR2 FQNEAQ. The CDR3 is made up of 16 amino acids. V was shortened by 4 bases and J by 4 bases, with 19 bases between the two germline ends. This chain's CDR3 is CASSSARWAVSYGYTF. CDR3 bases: TGTGCCAGCAGCTCCGCGAGGTGGGCGGTTAGCTATGGCTACACCTTC.

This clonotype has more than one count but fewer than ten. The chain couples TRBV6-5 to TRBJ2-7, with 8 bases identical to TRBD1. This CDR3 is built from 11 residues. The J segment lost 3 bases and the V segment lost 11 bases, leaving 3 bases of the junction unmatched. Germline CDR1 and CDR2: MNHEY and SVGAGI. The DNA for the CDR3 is TGTGCCGTACAGGGGGGCTACGAGCAGTACTTC. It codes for CAVQGGYEQYF.

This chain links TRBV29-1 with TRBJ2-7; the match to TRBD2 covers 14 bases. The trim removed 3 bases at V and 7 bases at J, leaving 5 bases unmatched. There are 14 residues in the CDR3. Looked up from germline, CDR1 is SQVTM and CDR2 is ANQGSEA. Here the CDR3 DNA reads TGCAGCGTTGAGGGGACTAGCGGGAGTTATGAGCAGTACTTC. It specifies CSVEGTSGSYEQYF.

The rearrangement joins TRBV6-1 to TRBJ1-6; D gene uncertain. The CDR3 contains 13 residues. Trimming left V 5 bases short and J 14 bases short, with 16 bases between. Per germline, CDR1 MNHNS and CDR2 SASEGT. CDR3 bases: TGTGCCAGCAGTTGGGGAGAGAATCCTTCCCTCCACTTT. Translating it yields CASSWGENPSLHF.

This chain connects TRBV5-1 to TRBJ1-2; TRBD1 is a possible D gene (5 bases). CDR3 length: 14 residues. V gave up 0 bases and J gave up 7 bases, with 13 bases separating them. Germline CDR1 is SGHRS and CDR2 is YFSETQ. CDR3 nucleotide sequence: TGCGCCAGCAGCTTGGAGGCAGGGCTAGCTGGCTACACCTTC. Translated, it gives CASSLEAGLAGYTF.

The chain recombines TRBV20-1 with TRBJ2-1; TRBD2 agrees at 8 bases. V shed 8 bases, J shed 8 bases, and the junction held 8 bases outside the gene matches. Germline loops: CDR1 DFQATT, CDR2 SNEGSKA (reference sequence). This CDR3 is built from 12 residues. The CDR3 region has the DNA TGCAGTACCCCGAGCGGGAGTTATGAGCAGTTCTTC. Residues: CSTPSGSYEQFF.

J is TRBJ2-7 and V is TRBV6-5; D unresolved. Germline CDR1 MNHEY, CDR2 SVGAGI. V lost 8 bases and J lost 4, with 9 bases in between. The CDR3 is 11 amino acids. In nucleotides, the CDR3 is TGTGCCAGCGGTCCGGAATACGAGCAGTACTTC. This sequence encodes CASGPEYEQYF.

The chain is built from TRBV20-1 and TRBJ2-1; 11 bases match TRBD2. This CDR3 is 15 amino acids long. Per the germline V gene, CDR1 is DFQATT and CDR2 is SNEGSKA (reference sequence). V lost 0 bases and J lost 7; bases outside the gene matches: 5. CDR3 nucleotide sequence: TGCAGTGCTAGAGATTTACTAGCGGGAGTTAATGAGCAGTTCTTC. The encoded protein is CSARDLLAGVNEQFF.

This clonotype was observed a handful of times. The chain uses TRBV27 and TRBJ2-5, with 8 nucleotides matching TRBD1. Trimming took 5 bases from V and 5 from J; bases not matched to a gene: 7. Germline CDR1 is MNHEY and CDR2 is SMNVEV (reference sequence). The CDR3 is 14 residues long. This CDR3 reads CASSTRTGRETQYF. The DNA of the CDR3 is TGTGCCAGCAGTACCCGGACAGGGCGGGAGACCCAGTACTTC.

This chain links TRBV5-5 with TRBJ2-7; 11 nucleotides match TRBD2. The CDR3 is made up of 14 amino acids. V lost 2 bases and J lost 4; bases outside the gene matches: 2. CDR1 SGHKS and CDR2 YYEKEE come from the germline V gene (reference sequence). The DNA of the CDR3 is TGTGCCAGCAGCTTACGACTAGCGGGATACGAGCAGTACTTC. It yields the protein CASSLRLAGYEQYF.

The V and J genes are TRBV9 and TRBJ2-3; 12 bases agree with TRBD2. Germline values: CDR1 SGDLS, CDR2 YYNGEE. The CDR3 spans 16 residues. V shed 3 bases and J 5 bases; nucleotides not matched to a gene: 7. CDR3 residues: CASSARTSGKKDTQYF. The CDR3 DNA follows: TGTGCCAGCAGCGCCAGGACTAGCGGGAAGAAAGATACGCAGTATTTT.

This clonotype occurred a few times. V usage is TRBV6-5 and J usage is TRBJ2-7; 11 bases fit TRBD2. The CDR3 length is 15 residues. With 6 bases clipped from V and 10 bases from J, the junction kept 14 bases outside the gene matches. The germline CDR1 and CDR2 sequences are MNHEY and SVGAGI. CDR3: CASRQLGTSGPPQYF. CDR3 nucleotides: TGTGCCAGCAGACAGCTGGGGACTAGCGGCCCCCCCCAGTACTTC.

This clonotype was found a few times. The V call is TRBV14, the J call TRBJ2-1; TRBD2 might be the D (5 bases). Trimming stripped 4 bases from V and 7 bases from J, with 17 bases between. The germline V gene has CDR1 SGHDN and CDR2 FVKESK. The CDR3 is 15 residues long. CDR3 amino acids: CASSRRTASGNEQFF. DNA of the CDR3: TGTGCCAGCAGCCGACGGACTGCAAGTGGAAATGAGCAGTTCTTC.

The CDR3 coding sequence is TGTGCCAGCATTGGAATGGGGAACTATGGCTACACCTTC. It translates to CASIGMGNYGYTF. V and J are TRBV27 and TRBJ1-2; D call uncertain. CDR1 is MNHEY and CDR2 is SMNVEV in the germline V gene (reference sequence). CDR3 length equals 13 residues. V was cut by 7 bases and J by 2 bases, with 11 bases left in between.

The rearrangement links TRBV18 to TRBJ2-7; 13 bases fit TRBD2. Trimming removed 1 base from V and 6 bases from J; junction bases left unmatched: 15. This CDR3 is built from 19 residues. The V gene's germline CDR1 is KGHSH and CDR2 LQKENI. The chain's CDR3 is CASSPLRTSGSGVSGEQYF. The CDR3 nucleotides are TGTGCCAGCTCACCACTCCGGACTAGCGGGAGTGGGGTTTCCGGCGAGCAGTACTTC.

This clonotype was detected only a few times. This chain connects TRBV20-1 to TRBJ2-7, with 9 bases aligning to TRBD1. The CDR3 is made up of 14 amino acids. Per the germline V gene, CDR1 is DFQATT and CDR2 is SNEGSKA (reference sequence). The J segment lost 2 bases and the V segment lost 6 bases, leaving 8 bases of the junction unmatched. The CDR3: CSAGRDRDPYEQYF. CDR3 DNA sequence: TGCAGTGCCGGAAGGGACAGGGACCCCTACGAGCAGTACTTC.

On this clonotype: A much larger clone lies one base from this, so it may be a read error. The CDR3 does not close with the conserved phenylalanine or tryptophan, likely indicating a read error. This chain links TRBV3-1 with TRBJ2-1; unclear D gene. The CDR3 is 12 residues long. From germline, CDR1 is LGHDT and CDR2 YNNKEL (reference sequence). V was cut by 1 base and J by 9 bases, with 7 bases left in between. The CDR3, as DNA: TGTGCCAGCAGCCAAGGAACCGCTGAGCAGTTCCTC. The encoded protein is CASSQGTAEQFL.